This TCR beta chain appears in the sequencing data of a study of cytotoxic CD8 clonotypes in ibrutinib-treated CLL. A word on this clone: Antigen unknown.

Study-level points and caveats: Collection times varied between progressing and sustained-remission patients. Clonality went up at ibrutinib response and then declined back toward baseline at progression.

Method: immunoSEQ multiplex PCR; TCRdb's copy keeps in-frame clones and lacks some. The table shows some 140,000 clones, with less than 95% occurring only once. The sample was PBMCs, taken after 12 months of ibrutinib treatment. The clonotype comes from a human donor with chronic lymphocytic leukemia.

The CDR3, as DNA: TGTGCCAGCAGCGCACAGGGGGCCGCCACAGATACGCAGTATTTT. Translation gives CASSAQGAATDTQYF. The gene calls are TRBV11-3 and TRBJ2-3; TRBD1 matches at 9 bases. Germline assignment: CDR1 SGHNT and CDR2 YENEEA. The trim removed 5 bases at V and 2 bases at J, leaving 5 bases unmatched. CDR3 length: 15 amino acids.